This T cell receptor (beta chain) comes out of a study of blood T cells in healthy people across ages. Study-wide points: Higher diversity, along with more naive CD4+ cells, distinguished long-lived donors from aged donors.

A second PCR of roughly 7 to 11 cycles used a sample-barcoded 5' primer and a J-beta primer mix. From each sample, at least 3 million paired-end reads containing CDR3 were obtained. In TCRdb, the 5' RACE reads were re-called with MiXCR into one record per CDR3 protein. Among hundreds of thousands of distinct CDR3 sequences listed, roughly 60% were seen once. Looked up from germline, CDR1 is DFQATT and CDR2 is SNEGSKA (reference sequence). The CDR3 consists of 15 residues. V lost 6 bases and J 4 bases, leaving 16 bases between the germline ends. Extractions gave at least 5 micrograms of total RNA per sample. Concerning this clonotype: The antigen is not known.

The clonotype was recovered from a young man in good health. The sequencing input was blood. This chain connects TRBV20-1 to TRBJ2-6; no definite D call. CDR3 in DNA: TGCAGTGCAAGCCGACCGGAGCTAGGGGCCAACGTCCTGACTTTC. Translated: CSASRPELGANVLTF.